The present T cell receptor beta chain was sequenced within a study of identifying expanded T cells in peripheral blood. Trimming took 5 bases from V and 7 from J, leaving 6 bases between them. This CDR3 spans 11 amino acids. Germline assignment: CDR1 MNHNS and CDR2 SASEGT. This clone occurred a few times. Here immunoSEQ multiplex PCR was the method, and the copy in TCRdb shows in-frame clones only, minus some. The table lists 90,000 to 110,000 clones, approximately 90% of them singletons, with under 9% in the top ten. The chain is built from TRBV6-1 and TRBJ2-4; D not resolved. The sample was blood. This sequence was found in a person between 18 and 69 years old in good health. CDR3 sequence (DNA): TGTGCCAGCAGTCTAGGGAACATTCAGTACTTC. Residues: CASSLGNIQYF.